Presented here are 28 T cell receptor delta chains from one specimen sequenced in a study of gamma-delta chains in newborns, infants, children. TCRdb fed the reads to CATT. This table has roughly 4,000 delta-chain clones, approximately 40% appearing once. Source: blood, taken at week 6. These receptors originate from a child who was a newborn, infant or young child, either healthy, febrile or measles-vaccinated (not recorded which).

The rearrangement joins TRDV2 to TRDJ1; 9 bases are a match to TRDD3. The CDR3 is 18 amino acids. The V and J ends lost 4 bases and 1 base, in that order; junction bases with no gene match: 15. Germline V gene sequence: CDR1 GEAIGNYY, CDR2 EKD. The CDR3 region is CACDSIPLGEIITDKLIF. CDR3 bases: TGTGCCTGTGATTCAATTCCACTGGGGGAAATTATCACCGATAAACTCATCTTT.

Of note for this clone: The sample carries other DNA sequences with the same CDR3. The chain links TRDV2 to TRDJ3; 10 bases line up with TRDD3. This CDR3 contains 19 residues. Germline V lookup: CDR1 GEAIGNYY, CDR2 EKD. Trimming removed 0 bases from V and 0 bases from J; junction bases left unmatched: 4. CDR3 in DNA: TGTGCCTGTGACACCGGGGGATACGGTAGCTCCTGGGACACCCGACAGATGTTTTTC. Residues: CACDTGGYGSSWDTRQMFF.

Points on this clone: This sequence may be a read error, since a much larger clone differs from it by one base. The chain links TRDV2 to TRDJ1; D is perhaps TRDD3 (6 bases). Trimming left V 0 bases short and J 4 bases short, with 8 bases between. The CDR3 contains 13 residues. Germline V lookup: CDR1 GEAIGNYY, CDR2 EKD. The CDR3 DNA is TGTGCCTGTGACACCTGGGGATGCGATAAACTCATCTTT. Protein: CACDTWGCDKLIF.

As for this clone: A much larger clone differs by one base, so this may be a read error. Other DNA sequences in this sample translate to the same CDR3. The chain couples TRDV2 to TRDJ1; D not certain. Germline V gene data show CDR1 as GEAIGNYY and CDR2 as EKD. The length of the CDR3 is 18 residues. Here the CDR3 DNA reads TGTGCCTGCGACACACTAGGGGTCCTGTCATCGTACACCGATAAACTCATCTTT. Protein sequence: CACDTLGVLSSYTDKLIF.

This clone was observed a few times. V is TRDV1 and J is TRDJ1; the match to TRDD3 covers 12 bases. The J segment lost 3 bases and the V segment lost 3 bases, leaving 17 bases of the junction unmatched. Per the germline V gene, CDR1 is TSWWSYY and CDR2 is QGS. The CDR3 sequence is 20 residues long. The CDR3 protein is CALGDYFLALLGDTPDKLIF. The DNA of the CDR3 is TGTGCTCTTGGGGATTACTTCCTAGCTCTACTGGGGGATACTCCCGATAAACTCATCTTT.

Points on this clone: The same CDR3 is also encoded by other DNA sequences in this sample. The chain is built from TRDV2 and TRDJ3, with 7 bases aligning to TRDD3. With 2 bases clipped from V and 0 bases from J, the junction kept 9 bases outside the gene matches. CDR1 and CDR2 from the germline V gene are GEAIGNYY and EKD. The CDR3 loop spans 19 amino acids. CDR3 coding DNA: TGTGCCTGTGACAGGTGGGATACCCTGAGCTCCTGGGACACCCGACAGATGTTTTTC. This codes for CACDRWDTLSSWDTRQMFF.

The rearrangement uses TRDV2 and TRDJ1; the match to TRDD3 covers 8 bases. The CDR3 runs to 18 residues. The ends lost 0 bases at V and 0 bases at J; junction bases unmatched: 11. Per germline, CDR1 GEAIGNYY and CDR2 EKD. The CDR3 region is CACDTLGDPLLYTDKLIF. DNA of the CDR3: TGTGCCTGTGACACCTTGGGGGATCCCCTTCTGTACACCGATAAACTCATCTTT.

As regards this clone: The same CDR3 can be traced to other DNA sequences in this sample. V is TRDV2 and J is TRDJ1, with 12 nucleotides matching TRDD3. Per the germline V gene, CDR1 is GEAIGNYY and CDR2 is EKD. This CDR3 region has 18 residues. Losses at the gene ends were 3 bases for V and 10 bases for J; bases not matched to a gene: 20. This CDR3 is CACDSALPTLGDTRPLIF. CDR3 DNA: TGTGCCTGTGACTCTGCACTCCCTACGCTGGGGGATACGCGCCCACTCATCTTT.

As regards this clone: Its ends do not fully match the called genes, so a read error is possible. Other nucleotide sequences in the sample specify the same CDR3. The V and J genes are TRDV2 and TRDJ3; D is perhaps TRDD3 (5 bases). Germline CDR1 reads GEAIGNYY; CDR2 reads EKD. This CDR3 comprises 24 residues. The CDR3 loop reads CACDTAAPNTGGPLRAWDTRQMFF. CDR3 bases: TGCGCCTGTGACACCGCGGCGCCTAATACAGGGGGTCCTTTACGGGCCTGGGACACCCGACAGATGTTTTTC.

Sample share makes this clone medium-sized. CDR3 amino acids: CAYPYDISYLGISWDTRQMFF. CDR3 sequence (DNA): TGTGCCTACCCATACGATATCTCTTACTTGGGGATCTCCTGGGACACCCGACAGATGTTTTTC. The genes are TRDV3 and TRDJ3; D perhaps matches TRDD3 (6 bases). Trimming removed 4 bases from V and 0 bases from J, with 28 bases in between. Germline V gives CDR1 TVYSNPD, CDR2 GDNSRS (reference sequence). The CDR3 consists of 21 residues.

This clone has a single count. A much larger clone lies one base from this, so it may be a read error. V and J are TRDV2 and TRDJ1, with 8 bases aligning to TRDD3. The germline V gene has CDR1 GEAIGNYY and CDR2 EKD. This CDR3 has 14 residues. CDR3 in amino acids: CACDTWGYTYKLIF. The DNA for the CDR3 is TGTGCCTGTGACACCTGGGGATACACCTATAAACTCATCTTT.

Comments on this clone: The DNA is omitted, as the CDR3 cannot be located on it reliably, and the CDR3 follows TCRdb's listing. The V gene is TRAV29/DV5, the J gene TRDJ1. Germline CDR1 reads NSMFDY; CDR2 reads ISSIKDK. Counting both end residues, the CDR3 totals 21 amino acids. CDR3 sequence: CSVLLCSKRVCLDLGNDKLIF.

This clone was detected once. The gene calls are TRDV2 and TRDJ1; D not certain. The germline V gene encodes CDR1 GEAIGNYY and CDR2 EKD. The CDR3 is made up of 19 amino acids. Trimming pared 0 bases from V and 4 bases from J, leaving 26 bases between. CDR3 protein: CACDTGGQEPYPYIDKLIF. The CDR3 DNA follows: TGTGCCTGTGACACCGGTGGCCAGGAACCCTATCCTTACATCGATAAACTCATCTTT.

This clone was seen once. CDR3: CALGERDFLPLWWGIDGTDKLIF. The CDR3 DNA reads as TGTGCTCTTGGGGAAAGGGACTTCCTTCCGCTGTGGTGGGGGATAGATGGTACCGATAAACTCATCTTT. This sequence joins TRDV1 and TRDJ1; 9 nucleotides align to TRDD3. The junction had 27 bases not matched to a gene; V was cut back by 2 bases and J by 2 bases. Germline V gene data show CDR1 as TSWWSYY and CDR2 as QGS. This CDR3 has 23 residues.

The rearrangement links TRDV1 to TRDJ1; TRDD3 agrees at 13 bases. This CDR3 comprises 18 residues. The germline V gene has CDR1 TSWWSYY and CDR2 QGS. V was pared by 6 bases and J by 7 bases, with 17 bases of the junction left unmatched. CDR3 in amino acids: CALGSLWSTGGYAGKLIF. CDR3 nucleotides: TGTGCTCTTGGATCCTTATGGAGTACTGGGGGATACGCGGGTAAACTCATCTTT.

In its sample, this clone ranks as medium-sized (0.01 to 0.1%). The same CDR3 can be traced to other DNA sequences in this sample. The rearrangement uses TRDV3 and TRDJ1, with 9 positions matching TRDD2. This CDR3 has 18 residues. Looked up from germline, CDR1 is TVYSNPD and CDR2 is GDNSRS (reference sequence). V lost 2 bases, J lost 0 bases, and 16 bases stayed unmatched. CDR3 nucleotides: TGTGCCTTTCGCCTTCCTACTCCGGGTCGCTATTACACCGATAAACTCATCTTT. Its protein is CAFRLPTPGRYYTDKLIF.

This clone was found a few times. The chain couples TRDV3 to TRDJ1; TRDD3 matches at 7 bases. The CDR3 is made up of 21 amino acids. The V gene's germline CDR1 is TVYSNPD and CDR2 GDNSRS (reference sequence). The V and J ends lost 2 bases and 0 bases, in that order; junction bases with no gene match: 27. CDR3 region: CAFSPELPRNLGAPYTDKLIF. The DNA of the CDR3 is TGTGCCTTTTCTCCCGAGCTCCCCCGGAACCTGGGGGCCCCGTACACCGATAAACTCATCTTT.

Concerning this clone: This may stem from a read error, because a much larger clone lies one nucleotide away. The chain uses TRDV2 and TRDJ1, with D perhaps TRDD3 (6 bases). V dropped 2 bases and J dropped 0 bases, with 15 bases sitting between them. CDR3 length: 16 amino acids. The germline V gene has CDR1 GEAIGNYY and CDR2 EKD. In nucleotides, the CDR3 is TGTGCCTGTGACAGTCTGGTGGATACACACACCGATAAACTCATCTTT. Amino acids: CACDSLVDTHTDKLIF.

The table lists this clone with a count of one. This clone may be a read error of a much larger clone one base away. The same CDR3 also results from other DNA sequences found in this sample. V usage is TRDV1 and J usage is TRDJ1, with 7 bases aligning to TRDD3. Losses at the gene ends were 2 bases for V and 0 bases for J; bases not matched to a gene: 9. The length of the CDR3 is 17 residues. The germline V gene encodes CDR1 TSWWSYY and CDR2 QGS. CDR3 in amino acids: CALGEATTGVYTDKLIF. CDR3 bases: TGTGCTCTTGGGGAAGCTACGACTGGGGTATACACCGATAAACTCATCTTT.

Comment on this clone: This may come from a read error, since a much larger clone is one base off. The chain carries TRDV2 and TRDJ3, with 8 bases lining up with TRDD3. V was clipped by 4 bases and J by 0 bases; unmatched bases: 7. There are 18 residues in the CDR3. The germline gives CDR1 GEAIGNYY, CDR2 EKD. CDR3 region: CACERLGASSWDTRQMFF. The CDR3 region has the DNA TGTGCCTGTGAGCGACTGGGGGCGAGCTCCTGGGACACCCGACAGATGTTTTTC.

This clone has only a few counts. V gene TRDV2 combines with J gene TRDJ1; TRDD3 matches at 9 bases. This CDR3 has 14 amino acids. V was clipped by 3 bases and J by 8 bases; unmatched bases: 9. Looked up from germline, CDR1 is GEAIGNYY and CDR2 is EKD. The CDR3, as DNA: TGTGCCTGTGACTCCATGGGGGATAGAGGGAAACTCATCTTT. Its translation is CACDSMGDRGKLIF.

A note on this clone: A read error may explain this, as a much larger clone is one base away. V usage is TRDV2 and J usage is TRDJ3, with 9 bases fitting TRDD3. Per germline, CDR1 GEAIGNYY and CDR2 EKD. The V gene end was trimmed by 0 bases and the J gene end by 0 bases; junction bases not matched to a gene: 2. The CDR3 is 18 amino acids. The CDR3 DNA follows: TGTGCCTGTGACACCCTACTGGGGGACTCCTGGGACACCCGACAGATGTTTTTC. Translation gives CACDTLLGDSWDTRQMFF.

The chain couples TRDV3 to TRDJ1; 9 nucleotides align to TRDD2. The CDR3 runs to 22 residues. With 3 bases clipped from V and 0 bases from J, the junction kept 29 bases outside the gene matches. From germline, CDR1 is TVYSNPD and CDR2 GDNSRS (reference sequence). The CDR3 DNA sequence: TGTGCCTTGGTCCCTAGGCCTTCCTACGTGTCCGTGGGACCCCCGTACACCGATAAACTCATCTTT. Its protein is CALVPRPSYVSVGPPYTDKLIF.

The gene calls are TRDV1 and TRDJ1; 11 nucleotides agree with TRDD3. There are 20 residues in the CDR3. The V gene end was trimmed by 5 bases and the J gene end by 5 bases; junction bases not matched to a gene: 22. Germline CDR1 TSWWSYY, CDR2 QGS. CDR3 coding DNA: TGTGCTCTTGGGCCCTACTGGGGGATATCCCCTCGCAGGCCCGAGGATAAACTCATCTTT. Translation gives CALGPYWGISPRRPEDKLIF.

This clone counts as medium-sized. The CDR3 DNA sequence: TGTGCCTGTGACTCGCTACTGGCCGATAAACTCATCTTT. Amino acids: CACDSLLADKLIF. This chain links TRDV2 with TRDJ1, with D possibly matching TRDD3 (5 bases). Germline V lookup: CDR1 GEAIGNYY, CDR2 EKD. This CDR3 has 13 amino acids. Trimming pared 3 bases from V and 3 bases from J, leaving 10 bases between.

J is TRDJ3 and V is TRDV2, with TRDD3 identical over 13 bases. Trimming cost V 2 bases and J 3 bases; bases outside gene matches: 6. Germline V gives CDR1 GEAIGNYY, CDR2 EKD. The CDR3 has 19 amino acids. CDR3 sequence (DNA): TGTGCCTGTGACATACTGGGGGATACGCCGGTCTGGGACACCCGACAGATGTTTTTC. Protein product: CACDILGDTPVWDTRQMFF.

V usage is TRDV2 and J usage is TRDJ3; 11 nucleotides match TRDD3. Germline CDR1 GEAIGNYY, CDR2 EKD. The junction had 14 bases not matched to a gene; V was cut back by 3 bases and J by 5 bases. The CDR3 length is 20 residues. This chain's CDR3 is CACDSHKLGDIKRDTRQMFF. The CDR3 bases are TGTGCCTGTGACTCCCATAAACTGGGGGATATCAAGCGGGACACCCGACAGATGTTTTTC.

This clone was counted between two and nine times. The CDR3 here is CACDTYWGIQSWDTRQMFF. CDR3 nucleotide sequence: TGTGCCTGTGACACGTACTGGGGGATACAATCCTGGGACACCCGACAGATGTTTTTC. V is TRDV2 and J is TRDJ3, with 12 bases identical to TRDD3. The V gene end was trimmed by 1 base and the J gene end by 1 base; junction bases not matched to a gene: 4. The CDR3 is 19 residues long. From germline, CDR1 is GEAIGNYY and CDR2 EKD.